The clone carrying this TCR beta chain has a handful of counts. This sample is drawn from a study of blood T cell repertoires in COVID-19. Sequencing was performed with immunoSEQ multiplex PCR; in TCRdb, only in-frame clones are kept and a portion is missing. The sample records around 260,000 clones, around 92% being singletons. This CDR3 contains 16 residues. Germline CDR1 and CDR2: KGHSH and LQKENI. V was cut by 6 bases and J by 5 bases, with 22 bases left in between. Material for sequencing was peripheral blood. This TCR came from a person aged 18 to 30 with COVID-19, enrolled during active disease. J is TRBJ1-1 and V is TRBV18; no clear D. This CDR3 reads CASSPFRESQGTEAFF. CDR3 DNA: TGTGCCAGCTCCCCATTCCGGGAGTCGCAAGGAACTGAAGCTTTCTTT.